The T cell receptor beta chain described here comes from a study of vaccination effects on CD4 cells after COVID-19. Across the study: A few million PBMC per well were cultured with 10 IU/ml IL-2 and roughly 10 ug/ml peptides. Study-level findings and limits: After vaccination, at late timepoints, clones induced by infection and by vaccine contracted markedly.

On this clone itself: The antigen remains unidentified.

Sequencing was performed with immunoSEQ multiplex PCR; in TCRdb, only in-frame clones are kept and a portion is missing. The sample records about 74,000 clones, 77% being singletons. The culture ran for around nine days before CD4+ T cells were isolated. Vaccine recipients, nucleocapsid antibody negative, had no prior SARS-CoV-2 infection. It was on days 3 and 7 that half the medium was replaced with IL-2 medium. Germline V lookup: CDR1 MNHEY, CDR2 SVGAGI. The CDR3 is 13 residues long. The J segment lost 10 bases and the V segment lost 10 bases, leaving 10 bases of the junction unmatched. The V and J genes are TRBV6-5 and TRBJ1-6; 7 bases map to TRBD1. This clonotype was sampled from a human donor who received a COVID-19 vaccine. The starting material was CD4+ T cells from PBMCs cultured without peptide, obtained before COVID-19 vaccination. CDR3 DNA sequence: TGTGCCACCGGCCGGGACAGTGGATCACCCCTCCACTTT. Translation: CATGRDSGSPLHF.